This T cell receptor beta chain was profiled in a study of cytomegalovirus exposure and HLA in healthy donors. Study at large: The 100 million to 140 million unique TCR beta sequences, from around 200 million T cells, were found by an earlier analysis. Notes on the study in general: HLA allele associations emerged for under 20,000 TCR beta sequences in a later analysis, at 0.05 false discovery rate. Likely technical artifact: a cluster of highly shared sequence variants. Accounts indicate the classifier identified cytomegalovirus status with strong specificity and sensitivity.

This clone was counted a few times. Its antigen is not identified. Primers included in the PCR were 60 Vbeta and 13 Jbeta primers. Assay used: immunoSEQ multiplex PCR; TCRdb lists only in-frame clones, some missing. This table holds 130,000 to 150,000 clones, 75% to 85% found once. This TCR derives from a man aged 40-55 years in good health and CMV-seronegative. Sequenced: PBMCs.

The CDR3 loop is CASTTRVAGGFNEQFF. In DNA form, the CDR3 reads TGTGCCAGCACCACCCGGGTAGCGGGGGGTTTCAATGAGCAGTTCTTC. The chain joins TRBV27 to TRBJ2-1; TRBD2 matches 10 bases. Germline loops: CDR1 MNHEY, CDR2 SMNVEV (reference sequence). The CDR3 consists of 16 residues. V lost 7 bases to trimming and J lost 6 bases; unmatched junction nucleotides: 12.